Listed here are 16 T cell receptor beta chains from one sample, sequenced in a study of monozygotic twins with inflammatory bowel disease. Reprocessing the 5' RACE reads, TCRdb reports a single entry for every CDR3 protein and omits DNA. The listing records some 440,000 distinct CDR3 sequences. The source material was blood. The receptor set was obtained from a human donor with ulcerative colitis or Crohn's disease, or a healthy co-twin of an affected twin (not recorded which).

The chain is built from TRBV27 and TRBJ2-7. Germline V gives CDR1 MNHEY, CDR2 SMNVEV (reference sequence). The CDR3 runs to 17 residues. CDR3 sequence: CASSLSTTGRQPYEQYF.

This sequence joins TRBV5-1 and TRBJ2-2. The CDR3 covers 15 residues. Germline V gene data show CDR1 as SGHRS and CDR2 as YFSETQ. CDR3 amino acids: CASSFLGRNTGELFF.

V is TRBV29-1 and J is TRBJ2-5. This CDR3 comprises 11 residues. Looked up from germline, CDR1 is SQVTM and CDR2 is ANQGSEA. The CDR3 protein is CSVGTRETQYF.

CDR3 amino acids: CASSQSAAGGWNEQFF. The chain links TRBV4-1 to TRBJ2-1; TCRdb's assignment of TRBD2 cannot be checked, as there is no DNA. Germline V gene sequence: CDR1 MGHRA, CDR2 YSYEKL. The CDR3 covers 16 residues.

The V gene is TRBV6-1, the J gene TRBJ1-1; TCRdb gives TRBD1 as the D gene, but with no DNA this cannot be confirmed. Germline values: CDR1 MNHNS, CDR2 SASEGT. This CDR3 spans 17 amino acids. The chain's CDR3 is CASSTAMGAVGNTEAFF.

The chain recombines TRBV11-3 with TRBJ2-3; TCRdb outputs TRBD1, but without DNA this stays unchecked. The CDR3 has 13 residues. Per the germline V gene, CDR1 is SGHNT and CDR2 is YENEEA. CDR3 protein: CASSSRDTDTQYF.

J is TRBJ1-5 and V is TRBV12-3 or TRBV12-4; TCRdb names TRBD1, which stays unverified in the absence of DNA. This CDR3 spans 15 amino acids. The CDR3 sequence is CASSQGGNSNQPQHF.

V usage is TRBV7-8 and J usage is TRBJ2-2; the TRBD1 assignment by TCRdb is unverifiable without DNA. The germline CDR1 and CDR2 sequences are SGHVS and FQNEAQ. The CDR3 spans 15 residues. CDR3 loop: CASSLGDSPYGELFF.

The V call is TRBV5-1, the J call TRBJ1-2; TCRdb's D call, TRBD1, is unchecked because there is no DNA. The CDR3 is 15 amino acids. CDR1 is SGHRS, CDR2 YFSETQ, per germline. This chain's CDR3 is CASSLAGRGLNGYTF.

The V call is TRBV20-1, the J call TRBJ2-2; the D gene TCRdb calls, TRBD2, cannot be checked with no DNA. This CDR3 contains 14 residues. Germline V gives CDR1 DFQATT, CDR2 SNEGSKA (reference sequence). The CDR3 sequence is CSARVGRNTGELFF.

The rearrangement uses TRBV12-3 or TRBV12-4 and TRBJ2-7; checking the TCRdb D call of TRBD1 is not possible without DNA. CDR3 size: 14 residues. CDR3 sequence reads: CASSYRDRGNEQYF.

The chain uses TRBV5-1 and TRBJ1-1; TCRdb indicates TRBD1, and absent DNA this call remains unverified. The CDR3 has 15 residues. Germline lookup yields CDR1 SGHRS and CDR2 YFSETQ. The CDR3 reads CASRQGQGKNTEAFF.

The chain links TRBV28 to TRBJ1-1; TCRdb designates TRBD1, a call that cannot be tested without DNA. There are 16 residues in the CDR3. CDR1 and CDR2 (germline): MDHEN, SYDVKM. The CDR3 region is CASSSQLPGGNTEAFF.

The V call is TRBV30, the J call TRBJ1-2; lacking DNA, the TRBD1 call made by TCRdb goes unchecked. The CDR3 totals 14 residues. The germline CDR1 and CDR2 sequences are GTSNPN and SVGIG (reference sequence). The CDR3 here is CAWNPGAPHYGYTF.

This chain connects TRBV7-2 to TRBJ2-2; no DNA is available, so the TRBD2 call from TCRdb remains unchecked. Germline V lookup: CDR1 SGHTA, CDR2 FQGNSA. The CDR3 covers 17 residues. The CDR3 sequence is CASSVVGLAGLSGELFF.

The chain uses TRBV24-1 and TRBJ2-2; TCRdb proposes TRBD1, but this gene call is untestable without DNA. Germline V gives CDR1 KGHDR, CDR2 SFDVKD. The CDR3 runs to 13 residues. The CDR3 spells CATLQGGTGELFF.